These 29 T cell receptor beta chains share one sample of origin, sequenced in a study of PD-L1 blockade in urothelial cancer. Assay used: immunoSEQ multiplex PCR; TCRdb lists only in-frame clones, some missing. The top ten clones hold 3.5% to 4.5% of a sample with more than 90,000 clones, about 91% of them seen once. The time point: peripheral blood 6 weeks after treatment start. The source material was PBMCs, sampled around atezolizumab (anti-PD-L1) treatment. The origin of the receptors is a man in his sixties with urothelial cancer.

The genes are TRBV4-1 and TRBJ1-4; 8 bases align to TRBD1. J gave up 0 bases and V 4 bases, and 4 bases lay outside the gene matches. Germline CDR1 reads MGHRA; CDR2 reads YSYEKL. The CDR3 totals 16 residues. This chain's CDR3 is CASSRGQAATNEKLFF. The CDR3 DNA reads TGCGCCAGCAGCCGGGGACAGGCTGCAACTAATGAAAAACTGTTTTTT.

This rearrangement joins TRBV7-9 to TRBJ2-7, with 9 bases aligning to TRBD1. The CDR3 is made up of 13 amino acids. J was trimmed by 7 bases and V by 3 bases; bases with no gene match: 4. CDR1 SEHNR and CDR2 FQNEAQ come from the germline V gene (reference sequence). This CDR3 is CASSFGTGREQYF. Here the CDR3 DNA reads TGTGCCAGCAGCTTCGGGACAGGGAGGGAGCAGTACTTC. Full variable domain (rest looked up from reference TRBV7-9 and TRBJ2-7): DTGVSQNPRHKITKRGQNVTFRCDPISEHNRLYWYRQTLGQGPEFLTYFQNEAQLEKSRLLSDRFSAERPKGSFSTLEIQRTEQGDSAMYLCASSFGTGREQYFGPGTRLTVT.

The chain has TRBV28 and TRBJ1-5; no reliable D call. The CDR3 consists of 15 residues. Per the germline V gene, CDR1 is MDHEN and CDR2 is SYDVKM. V lost 6 bases to trimming and J lost 3 bases, with 15 bases between them. The CDR3 bases are TGTGCCAGCAGGGGCGTTGGCAGCTTCAATCAGCCCCAGCATTTT. It is translated as CASRGVGSFNQPQHF.

In nucleotides, the CDR3 is TGTGCCAGCAGTCCAGACACGGACACTGAAGCTTTCTTT. Translated, it gives CASSPDTDTEAFF. This sequence joins TRBV5-4 and TRBJ1-1; D call uncertain. Germline CDR1 reads SGHNT; CDR2 reads YYREEE (reference sequence). The CDR3 is 13 amino acids. Trimming took 5 bases from V and 3 from J, leaving 11 bases between them.

This clone was observed once. V gene TRBV5-1 combines with J gene TRBJ1-1; the match to TRBD1 covers 8 bases. The CDR3 extends over 14 amino acids. The V gene's germline CDR1 is SGHRS and CDR2 YFSETQ. The V segment lost 2 bases and the J segment 5 bases; nucleotides outside the gene matches: 5. Here the CDR3 reads CASSFSGGLTEAFF. The CDR3 DNA reads as TGCGCCAGCAGCTTTTCAGGGGGCTTGACTGAAGCTTTCTTT.

The CDR3 loop is CASSYSSMTGGTPLHF. DNA for the CDR3: TGTGCCAGCAGTTACTCGAGTATGACAGGGGGCACACCCCTCCACTTT. The J gene is TRBJ1-6, the V gene TRBV6-6; 10 nucleotides align to TRBD1. The germline gives CDR1 MNHNY, CDR2 SVGAGI (reference sequence). The CDR3 length is 16 residues. Unmatched junction bases numbered 7, after V lost 0 bases and J lost 11 bases.

In its sample, this clone was seen once. The V call is TRBV28, the J call TRBJ1-4; D unresolved. The length of the CDR3 is 12 residues. Germline CDR1 is MDHEN and CDR2 is SYDVKM. The V and J ends lost 5 bases and 4 bases respectively, with 5 bases between them. The CDR3 DNA reads TGTGCCAGCAGTATTTATAATGAAAAACTGTTTTTT. It codes for CASSIYNEKLFF.

The rearrangement links TRBV5-1 to TRBJ1-4; TRBD1 matches at 9 bases. The CDR3 length is 21 residues. V was pared by 1 base and J by 7 bases, with 23 bases of the junction left unmatched. Germline V lookup: CDR1 SGHRS, CDR2 YFSETQ. The CDR3 sequence is CASSLNGQTGTGRSNREKLFF. The CDR3 nucleotides read TGCGCCAGCAGCTTGAACGGACAAACCGGGACAGGGAGGTCGAATCGTGAAAAACTGTTTTTT.

V gene TRBV19 combines with J gene TRBJ2-5; D is possibly TRBD2 (5 bases). CDR1 is LNHDA and CDR2 is SQIVND in the germline V gene (reference sequence). V was shortened by 5 bases and J by 7 bases, with 11 bases between the two germline ends. This CDR3 spans 12 amino acids. The CDR3 DNA reads as TGTGCCAGTAGTCAGGACTGGAGGACCCAGTACTTC. It encodes CASSQDWRTQYF.

The chain uses TRBV29-1 and TRBJ2-2; TRBD1 matches at 9 bases. The germline gives CDR1 SQVTM, CDR2 ANQGSEA. The CDR3 has 15 residues. Unmatched junction bases numbered 11, after V lost 3 bases and J lost 9 bases. The CDR3 DNA sequence: TGCAGCGTTGAGTCGGATTGGACAGGGGTCAGGGAGCTGTTTTTT. Translating gives CSVESDWTGVRELFF.

V and J are TRBV28 and TRBJ2-3; 7 positions agree with TRBD2. The CDR3 consists of 15 residues. Germline values: CDR1 MDHEN, CDR2 SYDVKM. After removal of 4 bases from V and 0 bases from J, the junction contained 4 bases not matched to a gene. The CDR3, as DNA: TGTGCCAGCAGTTCGTTTAGCGGGAGCACAGATACGCAGTATTTT. Translation: CASSSFSGSTDTQYF. The full variable domain, with the rest looked up from reference TRBV28 and TRBJ2-3, is DVKVTQSSRYLVKRTGEKVFLECVQDMDHENMFWYRQDPGLGLRLIYFSYDVKMKEKGDIPEGYSVSREKKERFSLILESASTNQTSMYLCASSSFSGSTDTQYFGPGTRLTVL.

The J gene is TRBJ1-1, the V gene TRBV29-1; the D is unclear. Looked up from germline, CDR1 is SQVTM and CDR2 is ANQGSEA. The CDR3 length is 12 residues. V was trimmed by 0 bases and J by 5 bases, leaving 7 bases between them. DNA for the CDR3: TGCAGCGTTGAAGAGGCGGGGACTGAAGCTTTCTTT. This encodes CSVEEAGTEAFF.

V gene TRBV28 combines with J gene TRBJ2-7, with D possibly TRBD1 on 5 matching bases. Germline V gene sequence: CDR1 MDHEN, CDR2 SYDVKM. V was shortened by 2 bases and J by 4 bases, with 15 bases between the two germline ends. CDR3 length: 15 amino acids. The CDR3 nucleotides read TGTGCCAGCAGTTTACCAGGGTCACGGCTATACGAGCAGTACTTC. This encodes CASSLPGSRLYEQYF.

The chain uses TRBV6-5 and TRBJ2-7; the match to TRBD1 covers 8 bases. Germline loops: CDR1 MNHEY, CDR2 SVGAGI. The CDR3 spans 13 residues. V lost 8 bases, J lost 4 bases, and 7 bases stayed unmatched. The CDR3, as DNA: TGTGCCAGCTCTGGAGACAGGGGATACGAGCAGTACTTC. Its protein product is CASSGDRGYEQYF.

The chain joins TRBV7-2 to TRBJ1-1; no definite D call. The CDR3 extends over 13 amino acids. Trimming pared 2 bases from V and 1 base from J, leaving 5 bases between. In germline, CDR1 is SGHTA, CDR2 FQGNSA. The CDR3 here is CASSLWQNTEAFF. CDR3 sequence (DNA): TGTGCCAGCAGCTTATGGCAGAACACTGAAGCTTTCTTT.

J is TRBJ1-5 and V is TRBV19, with 8 positions matching TRBD1. This CDR3 has 15 residues. CDR1 and CDR2 from the germline V gene are LNHDA and SQIVND (reference sequence). Trimming at V came to 8 bases and at J to 6 bases, leaving 12 bases not matched to a gene. The CDR3, as DNA: TGTGCCAGTGGAGGGCTAGGCAGGGGGCTTCAGCCCCAGCATTTT. It encodes CASGGLGRGLQPQHF.

V is TRBV5-1 and J is TRBJ2-3; D may be TRBD1 (5 bases). The V and J ends lost 0 bases and 1 base respectively, with 9 bases between them. The CDR3 totals 15 residues. The V gene's germline CDR1 is SGHRS and CDR2 YFSETQ. The CDR3 DNA follows: TGCGCCAGCAGCTTGGAGGGCAGGGGCACAGATACGCAGTATTTT. It yields the protein CASSLEGRGTDTQYF.

The chain recombines TRBV4-2 with TRBJ1-5; D is ambiguous. Germline V gene lookup returns CDR1 LGHNA and CDR2 YNFKEQ. V was trimmed by 0 bases and J by 4 bases, leaving 10 bases between them. The CDR3 contains 15 residues. Here the CDR3 DNA reads TGTGCCAGCAGCCAAGAGGGTTCAGGTAATCAGCCCCAGCATTTT. Translation: CASSQEGSGNQPQHF.

The chain carries TRBV5-4 and TRBJ2-3; 8 nucleotides match TRBD1. The CDR3 contains 14 residues. V dropped 4 bases and J dropped 2; count of bases not matched to a gene: 3. The V gene's germline CDR1 is SGHNT and CDR2 YYREEE (reference sequence). The CDR3 sequence: CASSNRGFTDTQYF. The CDR3 coding sequence is TGTGCCAGCAGCAACAGGGGGTTCACAGATACGCAGTATTTT.

In DNA, the CDR3 is TGTGCCAGCAGCTTTGTCGGGACCGGGGAGCTGTTTTTT. It encodes CASSFVGTGELFF. V gene TRBV7-9 combines with J gene TRBJ2-2; no reliable D call. This CDR3 comprises 13 residues. The V end lost 3 bases, the J end lost 5 bases, and 7 bases lay between the germline ends. Germline CDR1 reads SEHNR; CDR2 reads FQNEAQ (reference sequence).

The chain employs TRBV19 and TRBJ2-1; TRBD2 agrees at 7 bases. V lost 9 bases, J lost 6 bases, and 11 bases stayed unmatched. The CDR3 totals 14 residues. The germline V gene has CDR1 LNHDA and CDR2 SQIVND (reference sequence). In DNA form, the CDR3 reads TGTGCCAGCAAAGGGAGGGCCGGTATCAATGAGCAGTTCTTC. Amino acid sequence: CASKGRAGINEQFF.

The V call is TRBV6-5, the J call TRBJ1-5, with D possibly being TRBD1 (5 bases). Germline values: CDR1 MNHEY, CDR2 SVGAGI. Trimming took off 5 bases at V and 6 bases at J, with 14 bases between the two ends. This CDR3 is 14 amino acids long. The CDR3 protein is CASSELGGRQPQHF. The CDR3 DNA is TGTGCCAGCAGTGAATTGGGGGGTCGTCAGCCCCAGCATTTT.

The chain links TRBV20-1 to TRBJ2-7; no clear D. Germline CDR1 and CDR2: DFQATT and SNEGSKA (reference sequence). Trimming left V 3 bases short and J 4 bases short, with 7 bases between. This CDR3 contains 11 residues. Here the CDR3 reads CSASEVYEQYF. The CDR3 bases are TGCAGTGCTAGCGAGGTATACGAGCAGTACTTC.

The rearrangement joins TRBV6-5 to TRBJ1-4; tentative D call: TRBD1 (6 bases). Germline V lookup: CDR1 MNHEY, CDR2 SVGAGI. This CDR3 has 15 residues. V lost 6 bases and J lost 1, with 12 bases in between. The CDR3 loop reads CASRAGALTNEKLFF. The CDR3 DNA reads as TGTGCCAGCAGGGCAGGGGCCTTAACTAATGAAAAACTGTTTTTT.

This clone was detected a few times. CDR3 residues: CASSRAAGGPVDTQYF. The DNA for the CDR3 is TGCGCCAGCTCCCGGGCGGCGGGAGGGCCGGTAGATACGCAGTATTTT. The chain combines TRBV5-1 with TRBJ2-3, with 9 bases aligning to TRBD2. The V gene's germline CDR1 is SGHRS and CDR2 YFSETQ. V was clipped by 7 bases and J by 5 bases; unmatched bases: 14. The CDR3 has 16 residues.

A few counts support this clone. This CDR3 reads CASRRMTDHSYNSPLHF. CDR3 nucleotides: TGTGCCAGCAGACGAATGACAGACCACTCCTATAATTCACCCCTCCACTTT. The chain recombines TRBV27 with TRBJ1-6; tentative D call: TRBD1 (5 bases). The V end lost 6 bases, the J end lost 0 bases, and 15 bases lay between the germline ends. This CDR3 is 17 amino acids long. Germline values: CDR1 MNHEY, CDR2 SMNVEV (reference sequence).

The genes are TRBV15 and TRBJ1-1; 12 bases are shared with TRBD1. The CDR3 is made up of 15 amino acids. With 3 bases clipped from V and 2 bases from J, the junction kept 1 base outside the gene matches. Germline V lookup: CDR1 LNHNV, CDR2 YYDKDF (reference sequence). CDR3 nucleotides: TGTGCCACCAGCAGGGGACAGGGGGCAAACACTGAAGCTTTCTTT. Translating it yields CATSRGQGANTEAFF. The full variable domain, completed using reference TRBV15 and TRBJ1-1, is DAMVIQNPRYQVTQFGKPVTLSCSQTLNHNVMYWYQQKSSQAPKLLFHYYDKDFNNEADTPDNFQSRRPNTSFCFLDIRSPGLGDTAMYLCATSRGQGANTEAFFGQGTRLTVV.

V usage is TRBV19 and J usage is TRBJ2-3; D is possibly TRBD2 (7 bases). This CDR3 contains 15 residues. V was trimmed by 1 base and J by 10 bases, leaving 18 bases between them. The germline V gene has CDR1 LNHDA and CDR2 SQIVND (reference sequence). The CDR3: CASSIVGGPSAAQYF. CDR3 bases: TGTGCCAGTAGTATAGTGGGGGGGCCGAGCGCTGCGCAGTATTTT.

This clone was detected a few times. The same CDR3 is also encoded by other DNA sequences in this sample. The gene calls are TRBV18 and TRBJ1-6; D is perhaps TRBD1 (5 bases). Trimming took 3 bases from V and 5 from J, leaving 8 bases between them. Germline values: CDR1 KGHSH, CDR2 LQKENI. The CDR3 sequence is 14 residues long. The CDR3 region is CASSPGQDNSPLHF. CDR3 coding DNA: TGTGCCAGCTCACCGGGGCAGGATAATTCACCCCTCCACTTT.